This TCR beta chain stems from a study of tumor-infiltrating lymphocytes in localized non-small cell lung cancer. Study-level information: Some samples were collected after neoadjuvant chemotherapy; smokers, never-smokers and several histologies were included.

Generated by immunoSEQ multiplex PCR, the TCRdb table keeps only in-frame clones and is missing some. Counted here are about 16,000 clones, roughly 76% occurring once; the ten biggest clones make up 3.5% to 5%. Overall study results and limits: Tumor T-cell fraction from TCR sequencing was not associated with recurrence-free survival (p = 0.61).

Comment on this clone: The target antigen is unknown.

The V gene lost 3 bases and the J gene lost 6 bases, with 9 bases spanning the gap. The germline CDR1 and CDR2 sequences are DFQATT and SNEGSKA (reference sequence). The length of the CDR3 is 11 residues. The source of this sequence is a human donor with non-small cell lung cancer. Sequencing was done on a sample of lung tumor tissue. This chain joins TRBV20-1 and TRBJ2-7; D is possibly TRBD2 (6 bases). This CDR3 reads CSARSGGEQYF. DNA for the CDR3: TGCAGTGCTAGGTCCGGGGGCGAGCAGTACTTC.